This record concerns one T cell receptor beta chain sequence. Generated by immunoSEQ multiplex PCR, the TCRdb table keeps only in-frame clones and is missing some. The table shows about 160,000 clones, with less than 85% occurring only once. This sample is drawn from a study of blood T cell repertoires in COVID-19. Study as a whole: Nucleic acid was either cDNA or gDNA, and it came from T cells, B-cell-depleted T cells, or PBMCs.

Germline V gene lookup returns CDR1 PRHDT and CDR2 FYEKMQ (reference sequence). V trimming: 5 bases; J trimming: 5 bases; junction bases outside the gene matches: 7. The CDR3 has 15 amino acids. The sequencing input was peripheral blood. V usage is TRBV13 and J usage is TRBJ1-4, with 8 bases identical to TRBD1. This clonotype was obtained from a human donor with acute or convalescent COVID-19. The donor label of this sample is uncertain. CDR3 amino acids: CASSLPGQVNEKLFF. Here the CDR3 DNA reads TGTGCCAGCAGCCTTCCGGGACAGGTCAATGAAAAACTGTTTTTT.